A single sample is the source of the 20 T cell receptor beta chains below, sequenced in a study of blood T cells in healthy people across ages. Through a sample-barcoded 5' primer and a J-beta primer mix, a second PCR was run for about 7 to 12 cycles. Using its own MiXCR run on the 5' RACE reads, TCRdb lists one record per CDR3 protein. The table lists about 1.5 million distinct CDR3 sequences, 42% of them singletons. The sample consisted of blood. The receptor source for this set is a young woman in good health.

As concerns this clonotype: One junction end disagrees with the germline gene, perhaps due to a read error. The chain joins TRBV6-5 to TRBJ1-2; 8 bases are a match to TRBD1. The CDR3 consists of 14 residues. Germline V lookup: CDR1 MNHEY, CDR2 SVGAGI. CDR3 loop: CASSPRTGLYGHTF. CDR3 bases: TGTGCCAGCAGTCCGAGGACAGGGCTATATGGCCACACCTTC.

V and J are TRBV6-5 and TRBJ1-2; 7 nucleotides agree with TRBD1. J was trimmed by 7 bases and V by 8 bases; bases with no gene match: 7. Germline CDR1 and CDR2: MNHEY and SVGAGI. The CDR3 length is 12 residues. Written as DNA, the CDR3 is TGTGCCAGCCACCGCAGGGGGGTTGGCTACACCTTC. Its protein product is CASHRRGVGYTF.

The chain carries TRBV19 and TRBJ1-2; a weak D match, TRBD1 (5 bases). V was pared by 5 bases and J by 0 bases, with 16 bases between. From germline, CDR1 is LNHDA and CDR2 SQIVND (reference sequence). The CDR3 spans 16 residues. The CDR3: CASSPSPDRANYGYTF. The CDR3 DNA reads as TGTGCCAGTAGTCCAAGCCCTGACAGAGCTAACTATGGCTACACCTTC.

This clonotype was observed a handful of times. The rearrangement links TRBV6-1 to TRBJ1-2; 9 bases agree with TRBD1. The V gene's germline CDR1 is MNHNS and CDR2 SASEGT. CDR3 size: 13 residues. Trimming took 3 bases from V and 13 from J; bases not matched to a gene: 9. The CDR3 sequence: CASSDPGTGTRTF. CDR3 bases: TGTGCCAGCAGTGACCCCGGGACAGGGACGCGCACCTTC.

The chain's CDR3 is CASSVAWGQTYNEQFF. The CDR3 DNA follows: TGTGCCAGCAGCGTAGCTTGGGGACAGACCTACAATGAGCAGTTCTTC. The chain recombines TRBV9 with TRBJ2-1; 7 positions match TRBD1. V dropped 0 bases and J dropped 2; count of bases not matched to a gene: 5. CDR1 and CDR2 (germline): SGDLS, YYNGEE. This CDR3 has 16 amino acids.

V usage is TRBV5-1 and J usage is TRBJ2-3, with 8 bases fitting TRBD2. This CDR3 is 17 amino acids long. Germline V gives CDR1 SGHRS, CDR2 YFSETQ. V shed 1 base, J shed 6 bases, and the junction held 13 bases outside the gene matches. DNA of the CDR3: TGCGCCAGCAGCTTGAACGCGGGGGGCCCCTTTGCGGATACGCAGTATTTT. It is translated as CASSLNAGGPFADTQYF.

The V call is TRBV12-3 or TRBV12-4, the J call TRBJ1-2; D gene unclear. This CDR3 is built from 13 residues. V was trimmed by 3 bases and J by 7 bases, leaving 12 bases between them. Here the CDR3 reads CASSLMWEGGYTF. Written as DNA, the CDR3 is TGTGCCAGCAGTTTGATGTGGGAGGGTGGCTACACCTTC.

CDR3 sequence: CASSLQTTGLGQETQYF. The CDR3 coding sequence is TGTGCCAGCAGTCTCCAGACTACGGGGTTGGGGCAAGAGACCCAGTACTTC. This chain connects TRBV25-1 to TRBJ2-5; TRBD2 is a possible D gene (5 bases). V gave up 5 bases and J gave up 2 bases, with 21 bases separating them. The CDR3 runs to 17 residues. CDR1 MGHDK and CDR2 SYGVNS come from the germline V gene. The full variable domain, with the rest looked up from reference TRBV25-1 and TRBJ2-5, is EADIYQTPRYLVIGTGKKITLECSQTMGHDKMYWYQQDPGMELHLIHYSYGVNSTEKGDLSSESTVSRIRTEHFPLTLESARPSHTSQYLCASSLQTTGLGQETQYFGPGTRLLVL.

V is TRBV20-1 and J is TRBJ1-1; possibly TRBD1 for D (6 bases). Looked up from germline, CDR1 is DFQATT and CDR2 is SNEGSKA (reference sequence). V shed 0 bases and J shed 5 bases, with 13 bases lying between them. The CDR3 is 14 residues long. CDR3 sequence: CSARDVGARTEAFF. The CDR3 bases are TGCAGTGCTAGAGATGTGGGGGCGCGAACTGAAGCTTTCTTT.

This clonotype was seen more than once but under ten times. This rearrangement joins TRBV20-1 to TRBJ2-7; 14 positions agree with TRBD2. The CDR3 sequence is 15 residues long. CDR1 and CDR2 (germline): DFQATT, SNEGSKA (reference sequence). Unmatched junction bases numbered 8, after V lost 6 bases and J lost 4 bases. The CDR3 sequence is CSAPRTSGGSYEQYF. The CDR3 DNA reads as TGCAGTGCCCCTAGGACTAGCGGGGGGTCTTACGAGCAGTACTTC.

This clonotype has only one observation. This rearrangement joins TRBV12-5 to TRBJ2-1; D remains ambiguous. Germline assignment: CDR1 LGHNT and CDR2 FRNRAP. Trimming shortened V by 0 bases and J by 5 bases, and 14 bases separated the two germline ends. This CDR3 has 16 residues. CDR3 DNA: TGTGCTAGTGGTTTGGTACGCCCAAGTCAGAACAATGAGCAGTTCTTC. Its protein is CASGLVRPSQNNEQFF.

This clonotype has a single count. V is TRBV28 and J is TRBJ1-5; 9 nucleotides line up with TRBD1. Germline CDR1 is MDHEN and CDR2 is SYDVKM. With V trimmed by 5 bases and J by 6 bases, 8 bases remained unmatched. CDR3 size: 15 residues. The CDR3 DNA follows: TGTGCCAGCAGTCTTCGACAGGGGGTGCGTCAGCCCCAGCATTTT. It encodes CASSLRQGVRQPQHF.

The genes are TRBV7-9 and TRBJ2-5; D tentatively reads TRBD1 or TRBD2 (6 bases each). Germline V lookup: CDR1 SEHNR, CDR2 FQNEAQ (reference sequence). V lost 5 bases and J 11 bases, leaving 27 bases between the germline ends. There are 16 residues in the CDR3. This chain's CDR3 is CASSKGGSSAHSEQYF. DNA for the CDR3: TGTGCCAGCAGCAAGGGGGGCTCTAGCGCCCATTCGGAGCAGTACTTC.

This clonotype appeared a few times. The genes are TRBV7-2 and TRBJ1-1, with D possibly matching TRBD1 (5 bases). The CDR3 spans 13 residues. CDR1 and CDR2 from the germline V gene are SGHTA and FQGNSA. V lost 1 base and J 6 bases, leaving 9 bases between the germline ends. CDR3 nucleotide sequence: TGTGCCAGCAGCTTAGTGGGACCTCCTGAAGCTTTCTTT. Translated: CASSLVGPPEAFF. The full variable domain, with the rest looked up from reference TRBV7-2 and TRBJ1-1, is GAGVSQSPSNKVTEKGKDVELRCDPISGHTALYWYRQSLGQGLEFLIYFQGNSAPDKSGLPSDRFSAERTGGSVSTLTIQRTQQEDSAVYLCASSLVGPPEAFFGQGTRLTVV.

The chain joins TRBV7-2 to TRBJ1-1; TRBD1 matches at 7 bases. Germline V gene data show CDR1 as SGHTA and CDR2 as FQGNSA. With 2 bases clipped from V and 2 bases from J, the junction kept 11 bases outside the gene matches. The CDR3 extends over 17 amino acids. The CDR3 reads CASSLWDSPPDNTEAFF. DNA for the CDR3: TGTGCCAGCAGCTTATGGGACAGCCCTCCTGACAACACTGAAGCTTTCTTT.

Comments on this clonotype: This may stem from a read error, because a much larger clone lies one nucleotide away. The CDR3 is CSALTGAETQFF. The CDR3 bases are TGCAGCGCCCTTACGGGGGCTGAGACCCAGTTCTTC. This sequence joins TRBV29-1 and TRBJ2-5, with D perhaps assigned TRBD1 or TRBD2 (6 bases each). The J call is doubtful: the DNA matches TRBJ2-1 better. Germline V lookup: CDR1 SQVTM, CDR2 ANQGSEA. This CDR3 is 12 amino acids long.

This chain connects TRBV6-1 to TRBJ2-6; 7 nucleotides line up with TRBD1. The CDR3 contains 15 residues. V gave up 7 bases and J gave up 2 bases; unmatched junction bases: 5. Germline-derived CDR1 and CDR2 are MNHNS and SASEGT. The CDR3 DNA follows: TGTGCCAGCAAAATAGACAGGGCTGGGGCCAACGTCCTGACTTTC. Translated: CASKIDRAGANVLTF.

This clonotype was counted a few times. The CDR3 region has the DNA TGCAGCGTCCGGGGGTCGGTTTCGGAAGAGACCCAGTACTTC. This gives the protein CSVRGSVSEETQYF. The chain uses TRBV29-1 and TRBJ2-5; D is possibly TRBD2 (6 bases). V gave up 6 bases and J gave up 3 bases, with 17 bases separating them. CDR1 SQVTM and CDR2 ANQGSEA come from the germline V gene. CDR3 length equals 14 residues.

This clonotype was detected a few times. V and J are TRBV29-1 and TRBJ2-3; TRBD1 might be the D (6 bases). This CDR3 region has 12 residues. V lost 5 bases to trimming and J lost 4 bases, with 10 bases between them. CDR1 is SQVTM, CDR2 ANQGSEA, per germline. CDR3 nucleotide sequence: TGCAGCGTTTCGTACAGGGCAGATACGCAGTATTTT. Translated, it gives CSVSYRADTQYF.

This clonotype has only a few counts. The rearrangement links TRBV12-5 to TRBJ1-6; TRBD1 might be the D (6 bases). The CDR3 has 17 amino acids. The V end was cut by 6 bases, the J end by 2 bases, with 17 bases between. Germline loops: CDR1 LGHNT, CDR2 FRNRAP. CDR3 DNA: TGTGCTAGTGGAAGGGGACGGGACAAGGCCTATAATTCACCCCTCCACTTT. This gives the protein CASGRGRDKAYNSPLHF.